This T cell receptor beta chain was captured in a study of cytomegalovirus exposure and HLA in healthy donors. Both 60 Vbeta primers and 13 Jbeta primers went into the PCR. Clones were sequenced by immunoSEQ multiplex PCR, and TCRdb holds only the in-frame ones, with some missing. The repertoire holds about 180,000 clones, with more than 80% as singletons. This clonotype was sampled from a woman aged 18-30 years in good health and CMV-seropositive. The source material was PBMCs.

The CDR3 sequence is CASSQDSRAGSAKNIQYF. DNA for the CDR3: TGTGCCAGCAGCCAAGACTCCCGGGCAGGGTCGGCCAAAAACATTCAGTACTTC. V gene TRBV4-2 combines with J gene TRBJ2-4; D is perhaps TRBD1 (5 bases). V was clipped by 0 bases and J by 1 base, with 16 bases between them. Germline CDR1 and CDR2: LGHNA and YNFKEQ. The length of the CDR3 is 18 residues.